The T cell receptor (beta chain) described here comes from a study of T-cell memory formation after mild COVID-19. Via MiXCR, TCRdb re-called the 5' RACE reads, giving one row per CDR3 protein. The sample lists hundreds of thousands of distinct CDR3 sequences, roughly 25% occurring once. The CDR3 runs to 16 residues. Trimming took off 3 bases at V and 8 bases at J, with 18 bases between the two ends. The germline gives CDR1 SGHRS, CDR2 YFSETQ. This TCR was recovered from an adult woman who had mild COVID-19 (a few samples of this study predate the infection). Cell type and time point are not known. This chain links TRBV5-1 with TRBJ1-6; a weak D match, TRBD1 (5 bases). Sequenced: PBMCs or a T cell subset sorted from them (not recorded which). CDR3 loop: CASSSSLDRTYSPLHF. In DNA form, the CDR3 reads TGCGCCAGCAGCTCTTCCTTAGACAGAACGTATTCACCCCTCCACTTT. Filled out from reference TRBV5-1 and TRBJ1-6, the complete variable domain reads KAGVTQTPRYLIKTRGQQVTLSCSPISGHRSVSWYQQTPGQGLQFLFEYFSETQRNKGNFPGRFSGRQFSNSRSEMNVSTLELGDSALYLCASSSSLDRTYSPLHFGNGTRLTVT.